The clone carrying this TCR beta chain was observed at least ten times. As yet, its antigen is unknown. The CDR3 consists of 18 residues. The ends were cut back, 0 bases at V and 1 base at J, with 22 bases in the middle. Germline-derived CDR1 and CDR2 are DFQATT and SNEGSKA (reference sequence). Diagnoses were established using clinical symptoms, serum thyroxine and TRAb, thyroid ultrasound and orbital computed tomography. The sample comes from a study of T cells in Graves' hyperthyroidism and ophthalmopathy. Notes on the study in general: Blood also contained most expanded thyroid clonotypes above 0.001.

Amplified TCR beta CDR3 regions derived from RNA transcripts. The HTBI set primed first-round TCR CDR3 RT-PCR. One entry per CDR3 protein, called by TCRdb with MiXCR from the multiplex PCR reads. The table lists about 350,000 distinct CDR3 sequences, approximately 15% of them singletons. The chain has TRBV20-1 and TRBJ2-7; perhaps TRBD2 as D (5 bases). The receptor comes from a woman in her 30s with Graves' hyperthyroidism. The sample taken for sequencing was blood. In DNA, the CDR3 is TGCAGTGCTAGAGATGTGGCTAGGGCGGGTGCCCCGTCCTACGAGCAGTACTTC. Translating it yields CSARDVARAGAPSYEQYF.